Detailed here is one TCR beta chain. The antigen is undetermined. The CDR3 has 11 amino acids. Germline V gene lookup returns CDR1 SGHRS and CDR2 YFSETQ. V was cut by 6 bases and J by 11 bases, with 12 bases left in between. It was with 60 Vbeta and 13 Jbeta primers that the PCR ran. TCRdb's copy holds only in-frame clones and misses some; the assay was immunoSEQ multiplex PCR. This sample has 150,000 to 200,000 clones, with roughly nine tenths found just once. The record originates from a study of cytomegalovirus exposure and HLA in healthy donors. Study results and caveats: Some V segments (TRBV6-2 and TRBV6-3 among them) were excluded as indistinguishable.

The TCR originated in a girl under three years old in good health and CMV-seronegative. Sequencing was performed on PBMCs. This sequence joins TRBV5-1 and TRBJ2-1; tentatively, D is TRBD2 (6 bases). Here the CDR3 DNA reads TGCGCCAGCAATTTACGGGAGCAGCAGTTCTTC. Its translation is CASNLREQQFF.